A single sample gave rise to the 27 T cell receptor beta chains below, sequenced in a study of blood T cell repertoires in COVID-19. Profiled with immunoSEQ multiplex PCR; TCRdb holds only in-frame clones, not every one. This sample carries around 150,000 clones, 79% of them seen once, and the ten largest clones take under 10%. Sequencing used peripheral blood. These TCRs come from a man aged 50 to 60 with active or convalescent COVID-19.

This chain connects TRBV27 to TRBJ1-5, with TRBD1 as a possible D gene (5 bases). Germline V gene sequence: CDR1 MNHEY, CDR2 SMNVEV (reference sequence). The length of the CDR3 is 20 residues. Trimming shortened V by 1 base and J by 0 bases, and 22 bases separated the two germline ends. CDR3 protein: CASSLFPPGLPDNSNQPQHF. As DNA, the CDR3 is TGTGCCAGCAGTTTATTCCCCCCAGGGTTGCCCGATAATAGCAATCAGCCCCAGCATTTT.

This chain uses TRBV14 with TRBJ1-6, with no clear D. The CDR3 is 16 residues long. The V gene lost 0 bases and the J gene lost 7 bases, with 13 bases spanning the gap. Germline V gives CDR1 SGHDN, CDR2 FVKESK. CDR3 in DNA: TGTGCCAGCAGCCAAGATCTCCAGGCACTCAATTCACCCCTCCACTTT. Translating it yields CASSQDLQALNSPLHF.

V usage is TRBV5-1 and J usage is TRBJ1-2; 7 nucleotides match TRBD1. Germline CDR1 SGHRS, CDR2 YFSETQ. Germline trimming cut 4 bases from V and 2 bases from J; bases unmatched to any gene: 2. The CDR3 is 13 amino acids. This CDR3 is CASSAGQNYGYTF. Here the CDR3 DNA reads TGCGCCAGCAGCGCGGGACAGAACTATGGCTACACCTTC.

V is TRBV7-8 and J is TRBJ2-5; 8 bases agree with TRBD1. The V gene's germline CDR1 is SGHVS and CDR2 FQNEAQ. The trim removed 4 bases at V and 5 bases at J, leaving 9 bases unmatched. The CDR3 loop spans 15 amino acids. The CDR3 region is CASSSWTGLMETQYF. The CDR3 DNA follows: TGTGCCAGCAGCTCATGGACAGGGTTGATGGAGACCCAGTACTTC.

The chain carries TRBV7-9 and TRBJ2-5; TRBD2 agrees at 10 bases. The CDR3 sequence is 14 residues long. V was clipped by 8 bases and J by 3 bases; unmatched bases: 6. Germline V gene lookup returns CDR1 SEHNR and CDR2 FQNEAQ (reference sequence). Written as DNA, the CDR3 is TGTGCCAGCGCCCAAGCGGGAGGGAAAGAGACCCAGTACTTC. It encodes CASAQAGGKETQYF.

This chain links TRBV7-9 with TRBJ1-2, with a possible D match to TRBD1 (6 bases). Looked up from germline, CDR1 is SEHNR and CDR2 is FQNEAQ (reference sequence). V was trimmed by 7 bases and J by 6 bases, leaving 18 bases between them. The CDR3 loop spans 14 amino acids. The CDR3 region has the DNA TGTGCCAGCAACGTAAAGGGGGACGGCGATGGCTACACCTTC. Translating gives CASNVKGDGDGYTF.

The V and J genes are TRBV18 and TRBJ2-6; D may be TRBD1 (6 bases). The V end lost 5 bases, the J end lost 0 bases, and 11 bases lay between the germline ends. Per the germline V gene, CDR1 is KGHSH and CDR2 is LQKENI. There are 16 residues in the CDR3. CDR3 amino acids: CASSIQGSSGANVLTF. For the CDR3, the DNA is TGTGCCAGCTCAATACAGGGAAGCTCTGGGGCCAACGTCCTGACTTTC.

J is TRBJ1-2 and V is TRBV28; D is perhaps TRBD1 (6 bases). Trimming removed 5 bases from V and 3 bases from J, with 16 bases in between. Germline-derived CDR1 and CDR2 are MDHEN and SYDVKM. This CDR3 is built from 15 residues. CDR3 loop: CASSDPTTGYYGYTF. For the CDR3, the DNA is TGTGCCAGCAGTGACCCCACTACAGGGTACTATGGCTACACCTTC.

The chain carries TRBV6-6 and TRBJ1-4; 8 nucleotides match TRBD1. CDR1 is MNHNY, CDR2 SVGAGI, per germline (reference sequence). The V segment lost 0 bases and the J segment 7 bases; nucleotides outside the gene matches: 7. This CDR3 contains 16 residues. CDR3 coding DNA: TGTGCCAGCAGTTACTCGGAGGAAACAGGGGGTGAAAAACTGTTTTTT. Translated: CASSYSEETGGEKLFF.

The chain links TRBV5-1 to TRBJ2-1; 15 bases are shared with TRBD2. Germline V gene sequence: CDR1 SGHRS, CDR2 YFSETQ. Trimming cost V 4 bases and J 8 bases; bases outside gene matches: 10. This CDR3 is built from 17 residues. The CDR3, as DNA: TGCGCCAGCAGCATCCGGACTAGCGGGAGGGACGGGCATGAGCAGTTCTTC. It encodes CASSIRTSGRDGHEQFF.

V and J are TRBV25-1 and TRBJ2-1, with unresolved D. The CDR3 runs to 15 residues. CDR1 MGHDK and CDR2 SYGVNS come from the germline V gene. V was clipped by 1 base and J by 4 bases, with 11 bases between them. CDR3 sequence reads: CASSESLQRYNEQFF. The CDR3 DNA reads TGTGCCAGCAGTGAATCTTTACAGAGATACAATGAGCAGTTCTTC.

This sequence joins TRBV6-5 and TRBJ1-1, with D possibly TRBD1 on 6 matching bases. V lost 1 base and J lost 4, with 10 bases in between. The CDR3 runs to 14 residues. Looked up from germline, CDR1 is MNHEY and CDR2 is SVGAGI. The CDR3 protein is CASSYLQGGTEAFF. The CDR3 DNA reads as TGTGCCAGCAGTTACTTACAAGGGGGCACTGAAGCTTTCTTT.

This chain connects TRBV5-1 to TRBJ1-6; D call uncertain. The CDR3 length is 16 residues. Trimming took 0 bases from V and 9 from J, leaving 16 bases between them. Per germline, CDR1 SGHRS and CDR2 YFSETQ. The CDR3 DNA follows: TGCGCCAGCAGCTTGGCCGGCTCTCGATGGAGTTCACCCCTCCACTTT. This sequence encodes CASSLAGSRWSSPLHF.

The chain recombines TRBV18 with TRBJ2-1, with TRBD2 matching 7 bases. CDR3 length equals 16 residues. The V segment lost 3 bases and the J segment 3 bases; nucleotides outside the gene matches: 8. In germline, CDR1 is KGHSH, CDR2 LQKENI. CDR3 bases: TGTGCCAGCTCACCTCGACTAGCCCATAACTACAATGAGCAGTTCTTC. It specifies CASSPRLAHNYNEQFF.

This chain connects TRBV7-9 to TRBJ2-5, with TRBD1 as a possible D gene (6 bases). Germline V gene sequence: CDR1 SEHNR, CDR2 FQNEAQ (reference sequence). The CDR3 runs to 17 residues. Trimming left V 5 bases short and J 0 bases short, with 19 bases between. The CDR3 nucleotides are TGTGCCAGCAGCCAGGGGAGCGGACAGAGGTACCAAGAGACCCAGTACTTC. Translation gives CASSQGSGQRYQETQYF.

This clone was detected ten times or more. The chain recombines TRBV27 with TRBJ2-3, with 7 nucleotides matching TRBD2. This CDR3 has 16 residues. Germline CDR1 and CDR2: MNHEY and SMNVEV (reference sequence). V lost 3 bases to trimming and J lost 5 bases; unmatched junction nucleotides: 11. CDR3 DNA sequence: TGTGCCAGCAGTTTCGTACCCGGGGCGGGAGAAGATACGCAGTATTTT. It specifies CASSFVPGAGEDTQYF.

CDR3: CASSPFDTNYGYTF. CDR3 DNA: TGTGCCAGCAGCCCCTTTGACACTAACTATGGCTACACCTTC. The genes are TRBV3-1 (or the pseudogene TRBV3-2) and TRBJ1-2; D ambiguous. This CDR3 spans 14 amino acids. CDR1 is LGHDT, CDR2 YNNKEL, per germline (reference sequence). The germline V and J ends were trimmed by 4 bases and 0 bases, with 9 bases remaining between them.

This chain links TRBV7-9 with TRBJ2-1; TRBD2 is a possible D gene (5 bases). V shed 2 bases and J shed 5 bases, with 13 bases lying between them. The germline V gene encodes CDR1 SEHNR and CDR2 FQNEAQ (reference sequence). The CDR3 extends over 15 amino acids. In nucleotides, the CDR3 is TGTGCCAGCAGCTTATGGAACGGAGGTAACAATGAGCAGTTCTTC. Translating gives CASSLWNGGNNEQFF.

V is TRBV7-2 and J is TRBJ2-7; D might be TRBD2 (6 bases). This CDR3 has 15 amino acids. CDR1 is SGHTA and CDR2 is FQGNSA in the germline V gene. The germline V and J ends were trimmed by 1 base and 2 bases, with 12 bases remaining between them. The CDR3 coding sequence is TGTGCCAGCAGCTTAGGGAGGGGATGGACCTACGAGCAGTACTTC. This encodes CASSLGRGWTYEQYF. The whole variable domain, remainder taken from reference TRBV7-2 and TRBJ2-7, is GAGVSQSPSNKVTEKGKDVELRCDPISGHTALYWYRQSLGQGLEFLIYFQGNSAPDKSGLPSDRFSAERTGGSVSTLTIQRTQQEDSAVYLCASSLGRGWTYEQYFGPGTRLTVT.

The chain recombines TRBV24-1 with TRBJ2-3; a weak D match, TRBD2 (5 bases). V dropped 3 bases and J dropped 0 bases, with 18 bases sitting between them. From germline, CDR1 is KGHDR and CDR2 SFDVKD. The CDR3 length is 18 residues. CDR3 residues: CATSDPLSGMASTDTQYF. The CDR3 DNA reads TGTGCCACCAGTGATCCCCTTTCGGGGATGGCTAGCACAGATACGCAGTATTTT.

The chain joins TRBV7-3 to TRBJ2-2, with D perhaps matching TRBD2 (7 bases). Per the germline V gene, CDR1 is SGHTA and CDR2 is FQGTGA. Trimming shortened V by 2 bases and J by 6 bases, and 13 bases separated the two germline ends. CDR3 length equals 15 residues. The CDR3 reads CASSLGGGAPGELFF. CDR3 in DNA: TGTGCCAGCAGCTTAGGGGGGGGCGCCCCCGGGGAGCTGTTTTTT.

The V gene is TRBV3-1 (or the pseudogene TRBV3-2), the J gene TRBJ2-7; perhaps TRBD1 as D (6 bases). Germline CDR1 and CDR2: LGHDT and YNNKEL (reference sequence). The CDR3 covers 14 residues. V was cut by 1 base and J by 7 bases, with 14 bases left in between. The CDR3 DNA follows: TGTGCCAGCAGCCAAGTGACGACGAGGGGGGAGCAGTACTTC. Residues: CASSQVTTRGEQYF.

V gene TRBV7-9 combines with J gene TRBJ1-2; 8 nucleotides line up with TRBD1. The length of the CDR3 is 14 residues. Looked up from germline, CDR1 is SEHNR and CDR2 is FQNEAQ (reference sequence). J was trimmed by 8 bases and V by 3 bases; bases with no gene match: 8. CDR3 protein: CASSFGQGAGGYTF. Written as DNA, the CDR3 is TGTGCCAGCAGCTTTGGCCAGGGGGCAGGGGGCTACACCTTC.

The rearrangement links TRBV27 to TRBJ2-2; D is undetermined. CDR1 is MNHEY, CDR2 SMNVEV, per germline (reference sequence). The CDR3 is 15 residues long. Deletions cut 0 bases from V and 6 bases from J, with 11 bases between. CDR3 sequence reads: CASSLSPLGPGELFF. The DNA of the CDR3 is TGTGCCAGCAGTTTATCCCCGCTTGGGCCCGGGGAGCTGTTTTTT.

This chain uses TRBV7-9 with TRBJ1-4, with D perhaps TRBD1 (6 bases). V was trimmed by 5 bases and J by 0 bases, leaving 10 bases between them. Germline V gene sequence: CDR1 SEHNR, CDR2 FQNEAQ (reference sequence). CDR3 length: 15 residues. The CDR3: CASSLPGATNEKLFF. Written as DNA, the CDR3 is TGTGCCAGCAGCCTTCCAGGGGCAACTAATGAAAAACTGTTTTTT.

This chain connects TRBV15 to TRBJ1-5; D might be TRBD1 (5 bases). This CDR3 region has 15 residues. Per germline, CDR1 LNHNV and CDR2 YYDKDF (reference sequence). V lost 4 bases and J lost 4, with 14 bases in between. This CDR3 reads CATSMGRGGNQPQHF. The CDR3, as DNA: TGTGCCACCAGCATGGGACGGGGAGGAAATCAGCCCCAGCATTTT.

The V and J genes are TRBV6-5 and TRBJ1-2; 7 nucleotides match TRBD1. The CDR3 is 15 residues long. Unmatched junction bases numbered 10, after V lost 6 bases and J lost 3 bases. Germline CDR1 and CDR2: MNHEY and SVGAGI. The CDR3 region is CASREHRGLDYGYTF. The DNA for the CDR3 is TGTGCCAGCAGGGAGCATAGGGGGCTCGACTATGGCTACACCTTC.